One and the same sample provided the 15 T cell receptor beta chains below, sequenced in a study of shared clonotypes between healthy human individuals. Naive CD8 cells lacked CD45RO and underwent positive selection for CCR7, leaving out terminally differentiated effector memory CD45RA+ cells. Data came from immunoSEQ multiplex PCR; TCRdb stores just in-frame clones and leaves some out. Of hundreds of thousands of clones in the sample, around 92% are singletons; the top ten hold 24%. The specimen sequenced was naive CD8+ T cells sorted from blood. Receptors were obtained from a man younger than 45 in good health.

The chain couples TRBV6-1 to TRBJ2-7; no clear D. The CDR3 has 13 residues. The germline V gene encodes CDR1 MNHNS and CDR2 SASEGT. With 5 bases removed from V and 2 bases from J, the gap between germline ends came to 10 bases. In DNA form, the CDR3 reads TGTGCCAGCAGTTATAACAGAGCCTACGAGCAGTACTTC. Its protein product is CASSYNRAYEQYF.

This sequence joins TRBV27 and TRBJ2-7; perhaps TRBD2 as D (7 bases). Germline assignment: CDR1 MNHEY and CDR2 SMNVEV (reference sequence). The length of the CDR3 is 14 residues. Trimming pared 3 bases from V and 6 bases from J, leaving 15 bases between. The CDR3 DNA sequence: TGTGCCAGCAGTTTCGGGGGGCGCTTGGCCGAGCAGTACTTC. Residues: CASSFGGRLAEQYF.

This sequence joins TRBV27 and TRBJ2-1, with D unclear. Germline V CDR1 and CDR2: MNHEY, SMNVEV (reference sequence). The CDR3 is 13 residues long. Trimming removed 0 bases from V and 6 bases from J, with 6 bases in between. The CDR3 loop is CASSLSFSNEQFF. CDR3 in DNA: TGTGCCAGCAGTTTATCTTTCTCCAATGAGCAGTTCTTC.

The genes are TRBV5-1 and TRBJ2-2; no clear D gene. The length of the CDR3 is 12 residues. Trimming stripped 6 bases from V and 5 bases from J, with 8 bases between. Germline values: CDR1 SGHRS, CDR2 YFSETQ. CDR3 coding DNA: TGCGCCAGCACCGCCGGTACCGGGGAGCTGTTTTTT. This sequence encodes CASTAGTGELFF. Looking up the rest from reference TRBV5-1 and TRBJ2-2 gives the full variable domain: KAGVTQTPRYLIKTRGQQVTLSCSPISGHRSVSWYQQTPGQGLQFLFEYFSETQRNKGNFPGRFSGRQFSNSRSEMNVSTLELGDSALYLCASTAGTGELFFGEGSRLTVL.

The gene calls are TRBV4-1 and TRBJ2-1; TRBD1 might be the D (6 bases). With 0 bases removed from V and 10 bases from J, the gap between germline ends came to 13 bases. CDR1 and CDR2 (germline): MGHRA, YSYEKL. This CDR3 has 14 residues. Here the CDR3 reads CASSQENRAYEQFF. The CDR3 DNA reads TGCGCCAGCAGCCAAGAAAACAGGGCTTACGAGCAGTTCTTC.

This clone was detected only once. This chain joins TRBV7-2 and TRBJ2-5; no clear D. The V gene lost 4 bases and the J gene lost 7 bases, with 7 bases spanning the gap. This CDR3 contains 11 residues. Germline V gene lookup returns CDR1 SGHTA and CDR2 FQGNSA. This chain's CDR3 is CASSSQRTQYF. As DNA, the CDR3 is TGTGCCAGCAGCTCGCAACGGACCCAGTACTTC. The variable domain in full, with the rest retrieved from reference TRBV7-2 and TRBJ2-5, is GAGVSQSPSNKVTEKGKDVELRCDPISGHTALYWYRQSLGQGLEFLIYFQGNSAPDKSGLPSDRFSAERTGGSVSTLTIQRTQQEDSAVYLCASSSQRTQYFGPGTRLLVL.

On this clone: Mismatch with germline at one junction end may stem from a read error. The rearrangement joins TRBV2 to TRBJ2-2, with D unresolved. The CDR3 is 14 residues long. The germline gives CDR1 SNHLY, CDR2 FYNNEI. The CDR3 DNA follows: TGTGCCAGCAGGGGCGGAGTGAACCCCGGGGAGCTGTTTTTT. Translated, it gives CASRGGVNPGELFF.

The J gene is TRBJ1-1, the V gene TRBV2; D is ambiguous. Trimming took 6 bases from V and 10 from J, leaving 9 bases between them. The germline V gene has CDR1 SNHLY and CDR2 FYNNEI. This CDR3 is built from 10 residues. The CDR3 DNA sequence: TGTGCCAGCAGGGGAGATGGAGCTTTCTTT. Its translation is CASRGDGAFF.

The rearrangement joins TRBV14 to TRBJ2-6; unclear D gene. This CDR3 spans 15 amino acids. Germline V CDR1 and CDR2: SGHDN, FVKESK. Trimming pared 4 bases from V and 4 bases from J, leaving 11 bases between. For the CDR3, the DNA is TGTGCCAGCAGCCCCTGGTCGGACGGGGCCAACGTCCTGACTTTC. It yields the protein CASSPWSDGANVLTF.

This chain connects TRBV27 to TRBJ1-5; D is ambiguous. The V end was cut by 4 bases, the J end by 4 bases, with 14 bases between. This CDR3 has 15 amino acids. Germline V gene data show CDR1 as MNHEY and CDR2 as SMNVEV (reference sequence). In nucleotides, the CDR3 is TGTGCCAGCAGTTCGGGCACAGTTTTAAATCAGCCCCAGCATTTT. Amino acids: CASSSGTVLNQPQHF.

This clone is a singleton in its sample. This chain connects TRBV9 to TRBJ1-3; D is unclear. The V end lost 7 bases, the J end lost 1 base, and 12 bases lay between the germline ends. CDR3 length: 14 amino acids. Germline V CDR1 and CDR2: SGDLS, YYNGEE. The CDR3: CASSDELSGNTIYF. CDR3 in DNA: TGTGCCAGCTCCGATGAATTGTCTGGAAACACCATATATTTT.

This chain joins TRBV5-5 and TRBJ2-2; 7 bases are shared with TRBD2. The CDR3 covers 18 residues. Germline values: CDR1 SGHKS, CDR2 YYEKEE (reference sequence). The V segment lost 0 bases and the J segment 6 bases; nucleotides outside the gene matches: 14. The CDR3 DNA sequence: TGTGCCAGCAGCTTGGCCCTCTTTCCCGGGACTAAATCCGGGGAGCTGTTTTTT. Encoded protein: CASSLALFPGTKSGELFF.

There are a few counts of this clone. The chain uses TRBV7-9 and TRBJ1-4; a weak D match, TRBD1 (5 bases). V gave up 3 bases and J gave up 5 bases, with 16 bases separating them. The CDR3 length is 16 residues. Germline CDR1 SEHNR, CDR2 FQNEAQ (reference sequence). The CDR3 DNA is TGTGCCAGCAGCTTGCCGTTGGGGCACTTCAATGAAAAACTGTTTTTT. This codes for CASSLPLGHFNEKLFF.

As to this clone: Other nucleotide sequences in the sample specify the same CDR3. The CDR3 nucleotides read TGCGCCAGCAGCCAAGGACCGGGTTCCACCGGGGAGCTGTTTTTT. Protein product: CASSQGPGSTGELFF. The chain employs TRBV4-1 and TRBJ2-2; D is undetermined. The CDR3 is 15 residues long. Between the trimmed V and J ends, which lost 1 base and 4 bases, there was a span of 10 bases. The germline CDR1 and CDR2 sequences are MGHRA and YSYEKL.

The V and J genes are TRBV7-2 and TRBJ1-1; D is unresolved. From germline, CDR1 is SGHTA and CDR2 FQGNSA. The ends were cut back, 5 bases at V and 4 bases at J, with 20 bases in the middle. The CDR3 contains 16 residues. The CDR3 is CASSVDPSGRVTEAFF. The DNA for the CDR3 is TGTGCCAGCAGCGTAGACCCATCTGGGAGGGTCACTGAAGCTTTCTTT.